This is a list of T cell receptor beta chains from one sample in a study of cytotoxic CD8 clonotypes in ibrutinib-treated CLL. Sequencing used immunoSEQ multiplex PCR; TCRdb keeps in-frame clones, though not all of them. In the table there are about 200,000 clones, over 65% of which are singletons. The material was PBMCs, obtained after 12 months of ibrutinib treatment. Receptor source: a human donor with chronic lymphocytic leukemia. CDR3s include the opening cysteine and the closing phenylalanine or tryptophan. A D gene is named only where the DNA matches it firmly. A clone size is listed for some rows: how often the clone was seen (once, few, many), or a class if it is expanded.

TRBV9	.	.	TRBJ2-1	CASSVSLGGGRDEQFF	TGTGCCAGCAGCGTAAGTTTGGGGGGAGGAAGGGATGAGCAGTTCTTC
TRBV7-9	TRBD1	few	TRBJ1-1	CASSFQGANTEAFF	TGTGCCAGCAGCTTTCAGGGGGCTAACACTGAAGCTTTCTTT
TRBV6-5	.	.	TRBJ2-1	CASSLTPREFF	TGTGCCAGCAGTTTGACGCCCAGGGAGTTCTTC
TRBV11-3	.	few	TRBJ2-2	CASRKDGTNTGELFF	TGTGCCAGCAGGAAGGACGGAACGAACACCGGGGAGCTGTTTTTT
TRBV7-9	.	many	TRBJ1-6	CASMGYARGSPLHF	TGTGCCAGCATGGGATACGCTCGGGGTTCACCCCTCCACTTT
TRBV2	.	.	TRBJ2-3	CASHPPGPLAPPADTQYF	TGTGCCAGCCACCCCCCCGGCCCCCTCGCGCCCCCCGCAGATACGCAGTATTTT
TRBV7-9	TRBD1	.	TRBJ2-7	CASSFPGQGAYEQYF	TGTGCCAGCAGCTTTCCGGGACAGGGAGCCTACGAGCAGTACTTC
TRBV6-5	TRBD1	.	TRBJ1-5	CASRRTGRNQPQHF	TGTGCCAGCAGACGGACAGGGCGGAATCAGCCCCAGCATTTT
TRBV30	TRBD1	few	TRBJ2-5	CAWNRDSQETQYF	TGTGCCTGGAACCGGGACAGTCAAGAGACCCAGTACTTC
TRBV5-1	.	.	TRBJ1-5	CASSPNIDQPQHF	TGCGCCAGCAGCCCTAACATAGATCAGCCCCAGCATTTT
TRBV30	.	.	TRBJ1-1	CAWSVGTYEGTEAFF	TGTGCCTGGAGTGTAGGGACTTATGAGGGCACTGAAGCTTTCTTT
TRBV7-8	TRBD1	once	TRBJ2-1	CASSLARTGAGEQFF	TGTGCCAGCAGCTTAGCGAGGACAGGGGCCGGAGAGCAGTTCTTC
TRBV29-1	.	.	TRBJ2-3	CSASAITPPQYF	TGCAGCGCCTCGGCCATCACCCCTCCGCAGTATTTT
TRBV6-4	.	.	TRBJ2-3	CASSEVPGSTDTQYF	TGTGCCAGCAGTGAAGTCCCGGGGAGCACAGATACGCAGTATTTT
TRBV5-1	TRBD1	.	TRBJ2-5	CASSLQGPETQYF	TGCGCCAGCAGCTTACAGGGGCCGGAGACCCAGTACTTC
TRBV7-2	.	once	TRBJ1-5	CASSGLYSNQPQHF	TGTGCCAGCAGCGGACTGTATAGCAATCAGCCCCAGCATTTT
TRBV29-1	.	.	TRBJ2-2	CSVAPAAGELFF	TGCAGCGTCGCCCCGGCCGCCGGGGAGCTGTTTTTT
TRBV4-3	TRBD2	.	TRBJ2-7	CASSHTSGRASGQYF	TGCGCCAGCAGCCATACTAGCGGGAGGGCCTCTGGGCAGTACTTC
TRBV7-2	TRBD1	once	TRBJ2-7	CASSSRDRSYEQYF	TGTGCCAGCAGCTCCCGGGACAGGTCCTACGAGCAGTACTTC
TRBV5-1	TRBD2	.	TRBJ2-1	CASSLRTSGETYNEQFF	TGCGCCAGCAGCCTCCGGACTAGCGGGGAAACCTACAATGAGCAGTTCTTC
TRBV29-1	TRBD1	.	TRBJ1-6	CSVGQGRYSPLHF	TGCAGCGTTGGACAGGGGAGGTATTCACCCCTCCACTTT
TRBV5-1	TRBD1	.	TRBJ1-6	CASGGQPESSPLHF	TGCGCCAGCGGGGGACAGCCAGAATCCTCACCCCTCCACTTT
TRBV9	.	.	TRBJ1-1	CASSVRGTEAFF	TGTGCCAGCAGCGTGAGGGGCACTGAAGCTTTCTTT
TRBV11-2	.	.	TRBJ2-7	CASSPGQNYEQYF	TGTGCCAGCAGCCCCGGACAGAACTACGAGCAGTACTTC
TRBV11-3	.	.	TRBJ2-5	CASSLAGETQYF	TGTGCCAGCAGCTTAGCGGGAGAGACCCAGTACTTC
TRBV7-3	TRBD1	.	TRBJ1-2	CASSPSGDRGNYGYTF	TGTGCCAGCAGCCCCTCCGGGGACAGGGGTAACTATGGCTACACCTTC
TRBV11-2	TRBD1	.	TRBJ1-2	CASSLVRTGGYGYTF	TGTGCCAGCAGCTTAGTCCGGACAGGGGGCTATGGCTACACCTTC
TRBV11-2	.	once	TRBJ2-3	CASARTPGMTQYF	TGTGCCAGCGCCCGAACCCCTGGTATGACGCAGTATTTT
TRBV11-1	.	few	TRBJ2-7	CASSPRGGGAQREQYF	TGTGCCAGCAGCCCACGGGGAGGAGGGGCCCAGAGAGAGCAGTACTTC
TRBV2	.	.	TRBJ2-7	CASNPRDSSREQYF	TGTGCCAGCAATCCCCGGGACTCAAGCCGGGAGCAGTACTTC
TRBV28	.	.	TRBJ1-5	CASSLLRDIDSNQPQHF	TGTGCCAGCAGTTTATTAAGAGACATTGATAGCAATCAGCCCCAGCATTTT
TRBV25-1	.	.	TRBJ2-2	CASSPENTGELFF	TGTGCCAGCAGTCCGGAGAACACCGGGGAGCTGTTTTTT
TRBV7-2	TRBD1	.	TRBJ1-5	CASSPRTGENQPQHF	TGTGCCAGCAGCCCGAGGACAGGGGAGAATCAGCCCCAGCATTTT
TRBV30	TRBD1	.	TRBJ1-1	CAADRAPRHFF	TGTGCCGCGGACAGGGCGCCGCGACACTTCTTT
TRBV30	TRBD1	.	TRBJ1-2	CAWRVRGLGGGYTF	TGTGCCTGGCGTGTCAGGGGGCTCGGAGGTGGCTACACCTTC
TRBV27	.	.	TRBJ2-6	CASSGWGANVLTF	TGTGCCAGCAGCGGATGGGGGGCCAACGTCCTGACTTTC
TRBV7-6	.	.	TRBJ1-2	CASSPDRNYGYTF	TGTGCCAGCAGCCCCGACAGGAACTATGGCTACACCTTC
TRBV4-1	.	.	TRBJ1-5	CASSEKGGGMSNQPQHF	TGCGCCAGCAGCGAGAAGGGCGGGGGAATGAGCAATCAGCCCCAGCATTTT
TRBV30	.	few	TRBJ1-4	CAWTLGQGLVF	TGTGCCTGGACCCTTGGGCAGGGCCTTGTTTTT
TRBV5-4	.	.	TRBJ2-1	CASSLGRRSSYNEQFF	TGTGCCAGCAGCTTGGGGAGGAGGAGCTCCTACAATGAGCAGTTCTTC
TRBV5-4	TRBD2	.	TRBJ2-7	CASSPGTSGGISEQYF	TGTGCCAGCAGCCCCGGGACTAGCGGGGGGATTTCCGAGCAGTACTTC